The sequence of this T cell receptor beta chain was determined in a study of CD8 T cells in Susac syndrome (dated by TCRdb to the late 2010s). At the level of the whole study: Whether CD8+ T cell activation and differentiation in Susac syndrome was antigen driven was tested using repertoire sequencing. Paper-wide results and their limitations: The study acknowledged that relatively few individuals were included in the TCR sequencing and HLA analysis.

RNA was extracted with the RNeasy kit and about 0.5 to 1 ug was reverse transcribed using random hexamers. The immunoSEQ multiplex PCR assay, covering 54 Vbeta and 13 Jbeta segments, was used to amplify TCR beta CDR3 regions. PCR amplification bias was corrected by using a synthetic template baseline for primer optimization and computational correction. The published analysis was carried out like this. Reads were annotated to V, D and J genes per IMGT and analyzed with immunoSEQ Analyzer, keeping only productive sequences. To calculate clonality, Shannon entropy was normalized by log2 of the number of productive unique sequences and then subtracted from one. Public and private clones were assessed among the 100 most prevalent clones of each patient and control. Clones were defined as Susac-specific if absent from the healthy and MS cohorts, from over a thousand published viral clones and from other ImmuneACCESS disease sequences. TCRdb reran the public reads through fastp at Q25 and MiXCR, keeping productive beta chains. When rows share a CDR3 protein, they turn into one entry using the most common DNA and genes. The V and J calls were determined by TCRdb, not by the authors. The sample includes about 210,000 distinct CDR3 sequences, with roughly 96% observed a single time. About 0.088% of the sample lies in the top ten.

Peripheral blood CD8+ and CD4+ T cells from healthy donors, Susac syndrome patients and multiple sclerosis patients were profiled by high-throughput TCR beta sequencing. Treatment-naive patients with stable or active relapsing-remitting disease fulfilling revised McDonald criteria were used as multiple sclerosis controls. Bulk CD8+ and CD4+ T cells were purified by magnetic negative isolation, whereas CD8+ TEMRA cells were enriched by FACS. Blood was collected in EDTA tubes and processed within 24 hours, with PBMCs isolated through density gradient centrifugation. PBMCs intended for TCR sequencing were cryopreserved in liquid nitrogen and were subsequently thawed in a 37 degrees C water bath. The sorted or isolated CD4+, CD8+ and CD8+ TEMRA cells reached a purity of at least 90%. Cut back by 3 bases and 0 bases, the V and J ends lie 8 bases apart. Counted from cysteine to phenylalanine, this CDR3 has 15 amino acids. Of all the DNA, just the CDR3 is kept, 45 bases in frame from base 1.

Comments on this clonotype: No cognate antigen has been identified for it. No much larger clone is present one base from it, and per-base qualities are unavailable.

This TCR came from a human donor with multiple sclerosis. The rearrangement joined TRBV12-3 or TRBV12-4 to TRBJ1-4, with the D gene not confidently named. Sequenced input: CD4+ T cells from PBMCs. The CDR3 reads as follows: CASSLTDTTNEKLFF. The nucleotide sequence reads TGTGCCAGCAGTTTGACGGATACAACTAATGAAAAACTGTTTTTT.